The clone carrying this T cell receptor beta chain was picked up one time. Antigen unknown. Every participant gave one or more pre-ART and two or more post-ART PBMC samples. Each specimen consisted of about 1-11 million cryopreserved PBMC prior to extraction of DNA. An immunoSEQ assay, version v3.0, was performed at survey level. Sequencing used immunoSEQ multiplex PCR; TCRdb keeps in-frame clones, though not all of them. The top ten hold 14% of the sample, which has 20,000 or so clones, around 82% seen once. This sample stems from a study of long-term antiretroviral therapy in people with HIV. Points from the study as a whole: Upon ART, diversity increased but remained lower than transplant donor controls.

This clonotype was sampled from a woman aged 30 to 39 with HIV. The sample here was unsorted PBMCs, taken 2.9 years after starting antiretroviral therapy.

In nucleotides, the CDR3 is TGTGCCAGCAGCTCCCTTCAGGGAAGGGGCACTGAAGCTTTCTTT. It codes for CASSSLQGRGTEAFF. V gene TRBV11-2 combines with J gene TRBJ1-1, with D perhaps matching TRBD1 (5 bases). Germline CDR1 reads SGHAT; CDR2 reads FQNNGV. Trimming removed 4 bases at V and 4 bases at J, with 16 bases between. This CDR3 spans 15 amino acids.